The rows below give T cell receptor beta chains drawn from one sample of a study of radiation and T cells in renal cell carcinoma. TCRdb's table, derived via immunoSEQ multiplex PCR, lists solely in-frame clones and lacks some. Of around 180,000 clones in the sample, about nine tenths are singletons; the top ten hold about 10%. The sequencing here drew on blood, taken from a patient whose treatment included radiotherapy and nephrectomy. All receptors derive from a woman between 45 and 60 years old with renal cell carcinoma. CDR3s include the opening cysteine and the closing phenylalanine or tryptophan. A D gene is named only where the DNA matches it firmly. Some rows mark clone size as missing; the rest say once, few, many or name a class of expanded clone.

J,V,size,D,DNA,CDR3
TRBJ1-5,TRBV5-5,.,.,TGTGCCAGCAGCTTGGACAGCCAATATAGCAATCAGCCCCAGCATTTT,CASSLDSQYSNQPQHF
TRBJ1-5,TRBV10-3,.,TRBD1,TGTGCCATCAGTGGGACAACAGGGGGTGGTCAGCCCCAGCATTTT,CAISGTTGGGQPQHF
TRBJ1-2,TRBV7-9,once,.,TGTGCCAGCAGCTCAGGGTACAGGTCAACCTTC,CASSSGYRSTF
TRBJ1-2,TRBV18,.,TRBD1,TGTGCCAGCTCACTTGACAGGGGGCTTAATGGCTACACCTTC,CASSLDRGLNGYTF
TRBJ1-5,TRBV2,.,.,TGTGCCAGCAGTGAGCTGGAAGGCCGCAATCAGCCCCAGCATTTT,CASSELEGRNQPQHF
TRBJ1-1,TRBV6-1,.,.,TGTGCCAGCAGCAGGGACCGAGAGAACACTGAAGCTTTCTTT,CASSRDRENTEAFF
TRBJ2-1,TRBV7-9,.,TRBD1,TGTGCCAGCAGCTTAGCAGCCCGGGACAGGGGGCGATGGGAGCAGTTCTTC,CASSLAARDRGRWEQFF
TRBJ2-3,TRBV7-2,.,TRBD2,TGTGCCAGCAGGGGACGCTCTAGCGGGGTCACAGATACGCAGTATTTT,CASRGRSSGVTDTQYF
TRBJ1-2,TRBV9,.,.,TGTGCCAGCAGCGTAGCTGGGGCAAGTGGCTACACCTTC,CASSVAGASGYTF
TRBJ2-6,TRBV4-1,.,TRBD2,TGCGCCAGCAGCCAAGATCGTTGGGAGGGATGGAGTGGGGCCAACGTCCTGACTTTC,CASSQDRWEGWSGANVLTF
TRBJ1-3,TRBV11-2,.,.,TGTGCCAGCAGCGACCAGAGTCGTACCACCATATATTTT,CASSDQSRTTIYF
TRBJ1-5,TRBV10-3,.,.,TGTGCCATCAGTGAGTCGGGGGGTAAGAACCAGCCCCAGCATTTT,CAISESGGKNQPQHF
TRBJ2-1,TRBV19,.,.,TGTGCCAGTAAGACTATGTGGGGGGATGCCTACAATGAGCAGTTCTTC,CASKTMWGDAYNEQFF
TRBJ2-6,TRBV5-8,.,.,TGTGCCAGCAGCCCAGGGAACTCTGGGGCCAACGTCCTGACTTTC,CASSPGNSGANVLTF
TRBJ2-1,TRBV5-1,.,.,TGCGCCAGCAGCTGGGGATGGACAGCTTCTTACAATGAGCAGTTCTTC,CASSWGWTASYNEQFF
TRBJ1-2,TRBV5-1,.,.,TGCGCCAGCAGCTTGGAGGTAGGGCTTCCTATGTATGGCTACACCTTC,CASSLEVGLPMYGYTF
TRBJ1-1,TRBV5-5,.,.,TGTGCCAGCAGCCCCTGGGCTTCCGCATTTAATACTGAAGCTTTCTTT,CASSPWASAFNTEAFF
TRBJ2-1,TRBV6-6,once,.,TGTGCCAGCAGAGGGGAGAATGAGCAGTTCTTC,CASRGENEQFF
TRBJ1-5,TRBV19,.,TRBD1,TGTGCCAGTATGGACCCGGGACAGGGGGGGAGTCAGCCCCAGCATTTT,CASMDPGQGGSQPQHF
TRBJ2-3,TRBV6-6,.,.,TGTGCCAGCAGTTACTCGAAGACAGTCACAGATACGCAGTATTTT,CASSYSKTVTDTQYF
TRBJ2-6,TRBV29-1,.,.,TGCAGCGTCACCGGCCGGACAGCCGGGGCCAACGTCCTGACTTTC,CSVTGRTAGANVLTF
TRBJ1-1,TRBV18,once,TRBD1,TGTGCCAGCTCAGGACAGGGGAGAACTGAAGCTTTCTTT,CASSGQGRTEAFF
TRBJ2-5,TRBV30,.,.,TGTGCCTGGAGCGAGACCGGACTCCCACAAGAGACCCAGTACTTC,CAWSETGLPQETQYF